The 13 T cell receptor beta chains below all came from one sample that was sequenced in a study of T cells in narcolepsy. Repertoires were generated with immunoSEQ multiplex PCR, while TCRdb's copy carries only in-frame clones and drops some. The table records tens of thousands of clones, more than 70% of them present only once. Sequenced material: CD45RA- memory CD4+ T cells from PBMCs. These receptors all come from a human donor with narcolepsy.

The chain's CDR3 is CASSPGASTNTGELFF. CDR3 sequence (DNA): TGTGCCAGCAGCCCGGGTGCGAGTACCAACACCGGGGAGCTGTTTTTT. The chain is built from TRBV5-4 and TRBJ2-2; D remains ambiguous. V lost 4 bases and J 2 bases, leaving 15 bases between the germline ends. The CDR3 runs 16 residues. In germline, CDR1 is SGHNT, CDR2 YYREEE (reference sequence).

The rearrangement joins TRBV18 to TRBJ1-1; D may be TRBD1 (5 bases). In germline, CDR1 is KGHSH, CDR2 LQKENI. Between the trimmed V and J ends, which lost 3 bases and 6 bases, there was a span of 14 bases. The CDR3 spans 14 residues. The DNA of the CDR3 is TGTGCCAGCTCACCTCAGGGCTGGGGAGCTGAAGCTTTCTTT. Encoded protein: CASSPQGWGAEAFF.

This clone was recorded once. This chain connects TRBV12-5 to TRBJ2-7; a weak D match, TRBD2 (6 bases). Germline V gene sequence: CDR1 LGHNT, CDR2 FRNRAP. Trimming removed 5 bases from V and 3 bases from J, with 11 bases in between. The CDR3 spans 13 residues. The CDR3 nucleotides read TGTGCTAGTGGTGGCGTGGGGGGCTACGAGCAGTACTTC. It translates to CASGGVGGYEQYF.

This chain connects TRBV18 to TRBJ1-4; the D gene is possibly TRBD1 (5 bases). The V and J ends lost 5 bases and 0 bases respectively, with 16 bases between them. This CDR3 spans 17 amino acids. CDR1 is KGHSH, CDR2 LQKENI, per germline. The CDR3 nucleotides read TGTGCCAGCTCATCAATCTCAGGGCTTGCAACTAATGAAAAACTGTTTTTT. This encodes CASSSISGLATNEKLFF.

This clone has just one count. The V gene is TRBV4-3, the J gene TRBJ1-2; D unclear. CDR3 length: 15 amino acids. V lost 4 bases and J 2 bases, leaving 14 bases between the germline ends. The V gene's germline CDR1 is LGHNA and CDR2 YSLEER. The DNA of the CDR3 is TGCGCCAGCAGCCCTGGGTTGGAGAGAAACTATGGCTACACCTTC. Encoded protein: CASSPGLERNYGYTF.

J is TRBJ2-2 and V is TRBV7-6; TRBD2 matches at 12 bases. This CDR3 has 19 amino acids. Trimming cost V 4 bases and J 5 bases; bases outside gene matches: 14. Germline V CDR1 and CDR2: SGHVS, FNYEAQ. For the CDR3, the DNA is TGTGCCAGCAGCTCTCGACTAGCGGGGGAATCACTAGGGACCGGGGAGCTGTTTTTT. Its protein product is CASSSRLAGESLGTGELFF. The variable domain in full, with the rest retrieved from reference TRBV7-6 and TRBJ2-2, is GAGVSQSPRYKVTKRGQDVALRCDPISGHVSLYWYRQALGQGPEFLTYFNYEAQQDKSGLPNDRFSAERPEGSISTLTIQRTEQRDSAMYRCASSSRLAGESLGTGELFFGEGSRLTVL.

J is TRBJ2-7 and V is TRBV4-1; 8 nucleotides align to TRBD2. Germline values: CDR1 MGHRA, CDR2 YSYEKL. CDR3 length: 13 amino acids. The V gene end was trimmed by 4 bases and the J gene end by 3 bases; junction bases not matched to a gene: 2. CDR3 sequence: CASSLAGNYEQYF. In nucleotides, the CDR3 is TGCGCCAGCAGCCTAGCGGGGAACTACGAGCAGTACTTC.

V is TRBV11-3 and J is TRBJ2-1; 11 bases are a match to TRBD2. CDR1 SGHNT and CDR2 YENEEA come from the germline V gene. V dropped 4 bases and J dropped 9; count of bases not matched to a gene: 11. CDR3 length: 16 residues. The CDR3 sequence: CASSSTLMGLAVEQFF. The CDR3 DNA follows: TGTGCCAGCAGCTCCACCCTCATGGGACTAGCGGTTGAGCAGTTCTTC.

This sequence joins TRBV11-3 and TRBJ2-1; TRBD2 matches 13 bases. The CDR3 is 15 amino acids. Germline values: CDR1 SGHNT, CDR2 YENEEA. The ends lost 5 bases at V and 8 bases at J; junction bases unmatched: 6. The CDR3 protein is CASSLTSGRAYEQFF. The DNA for the CDR3 is TGTGCCAGCAGCCTTACTAGCGGGAGGGCCTATGAGCAGTTCTTC.

V gene TRBV5-6 combines with J gene TRBJ1-2; possible D gene TRBD1, 6 bases. Germline loops: CDR1 SGHDT, CDR2 YYEEEE. The CDR3 loop spans 14 amino acids. V shed 0 bases and J shed 0 bases, with 6 bases lying between them. CDR3 nucleotides: TGTGCCAGCAGCTTGGACAGGGCTAACTATGGCTACACCTTC. It yields the protein CASSLDRANYGYTF.

The chain employs TRBV11-1 and TRBJ1-5, with 8 bases lining up with TRBD1. The CDR3 runs 15 residues. Germline V gene data show CDR1 as SGHAT and CDR2 as FQDESV (reference sequence). V was pared by 3 bases and J by 4 bases, with 5 bases of the junction left unmatched. Here the CDR3 reads CASSLGQGANQPQHF. For the CDR3, the DNA is TGTGCCAGCAGCTTGGGCCAGGGGGCAAATCAGCCCCAGCATTTT.

The CDR3 DNA sequence: TGTGCCAGCAGCCCAGAGGGAGGGCCTTTCCGGGAGCTGTTTTTT. Protein: CASSPEGGPFRELFF. This chain connects TRBV7-9 to TRBJ2-2, with TRBD2 identical over 7 bases. The CDR3 covers 15 residues. V lost 5 bases to trimming and J lost 9 bases; unmatched junction nucleotides: 12. The germline gives CDR1 SEHNR, CDR2 FQNEAQ (reference sequence).

Here the CDR3 reads CASSSDRLYGYTF. In DNA form, the CDR3 reads TGTGCCAGCAGCTCGGACAGGCTCTATGGCTACACCTTC. V and J are TRBV5-4 and TRBJ1-2, with 7 positions matching TRBD1. The germline V gene has CDR1 SGHNT and CDR2 YYREEE (reference sequence). The CDR3 runs to 13 residues. V lost 3 bases, J lost 4 bases, and 3 bases stayed unmatched. The entire variable domain, with the rest obtained from reference TRBV5-4 and TRBJ1-2, is as follows: ETGVTQSPTHLIKTRGQQVTLRCSSQSGHNTVSWYQQALGQGPQFIFQYYREEENGRGNFPPRFSGLQFPNYSSELNVNALELDDSALYLCASSSDRLYGYTFGSGTRLTVV.